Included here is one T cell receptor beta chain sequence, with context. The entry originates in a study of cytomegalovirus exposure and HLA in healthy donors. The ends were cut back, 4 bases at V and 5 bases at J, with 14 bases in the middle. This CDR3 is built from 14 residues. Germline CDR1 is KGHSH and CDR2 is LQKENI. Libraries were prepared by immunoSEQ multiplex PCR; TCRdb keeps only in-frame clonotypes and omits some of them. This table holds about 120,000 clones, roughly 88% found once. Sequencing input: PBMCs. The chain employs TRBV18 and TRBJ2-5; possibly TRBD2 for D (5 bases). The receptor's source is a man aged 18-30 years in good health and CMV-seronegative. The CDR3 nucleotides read TGTGCCAGCTCACACTCGACTACTTTGGAGACCCAGTACTTC. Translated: CASSHSTTLETQYF.